This T cell receptor (beta chain) was sequenced for a study of T-cell memory formation after mild COVID-19. Study-level points and caveats: Contracting CD4+ clones sat mainly in CM and EM; CD8+ in EMRA. Memory sampled before infection contained some responding clones, suggesting cross-reactive memory joined.

Using constant-segment primers, 5'RACE produced TCR alpha and TCR beta cDNA libraries carrying sample barcodes and UMIs. TCRdb processed the 5' RACE reads anew with MiXCR; each CDR3 protein has one entry. The table lists some 600,000 distinct CDR3 sequences, about 18% of them singletons. The CDR3 is 13 amino acids. Germline V gene sequence: CDR1 SNHLY, CDR2 FYNNEI. Trimming cost V 11 bases and J 0 bases, with 13 bases left between them. In its sample, this clonotype was seen a few times. Its antigen is currently unknown. The origin of this receptor is an adult woman who had mild COVID-19 (a few samples of this study predate the infection). Cell type and time point are not known. The sequenced sample consisted of PBMCs or a T cell subset sorted from them (not recorded which). The gene calls are TRBV2 and TRBJ1-1; TRBD1 is a possible D gene (6 bases). CDR3 coding DNA: TGTGCCTGGGCTGGGGGCCTGAACACTGAAGCTTTCTTT. Encoded protein: CAWAGGLNTEAFF.